This T cell receptor beta chain was captured in a study of control samples from healthy donors and cancer patients. Clones were sequenced by immunoSEQ multiplex PCR, and TCRdb holds only the in-frame ones, with some missing. The profile shows approximately 130,000 clones, over 75% of them singletons. This clone showed up just once. This CDR3 has 14 residues. Trimming shortened V by 1 base and J by 0 bases, and 5 bases separated the two germline ends. Germline-derived CDR1 and CDR2 are SGHNT and YENEEA. The source of this sequence is a man between 35 and 55 years old in good health. Sequenced material: blood. V and J are TRBV11-3 and TRBJ2-3, with unresolved D. The CDR3 coding sequence is TGTGCCAGCAGCTTAGGGGGTAGCACAGATACGCAGTATTTT. Translation: CASSLGGSTDTQYF. The full variable domain, in which reference TRBV11-3 and TRBJ2-3 provide the parts outside the CDR3, is EAGVVQSPRYKIIEKKQPVAFWCNPISGHNTLYWYLQNLGQGPELLIRYENEEAVDDSQLPKDRFSAERLKGVDSTLKIQPAELGDSAVYLCASSLGGSTDTQYFGPGTRLTVL.